Below, one T cell receptor (beta chain) is given with its context. Researchers ran the PCR with 60 Vbeta and 13 Jbeta primers. Only in-frame clones appear in the TCRdb table, and some are missing; sequencing was by immunoSEQ multiplex PCR. The data show about 150,000 clones, roughly 83% seen once. The record originates from a study of cytomegalovirus exposure and HLA in healthy donors. V lost 1 base, J lost 1 base, and 10 bases lay in between. Looked up from germline, CDR1 is GTSNPN and CDR2 is SVGIG (reference sequence). The CDR3 spans 14 residues. The J gene is TRBJ1-1, the V gene TRBV30, with D unresolved. This TCR was sampled from a human donor in good health. Sequenced input: PBMCs. The CDR3 spells CAWSGDTKNTEAFF. DNA of the CDR3: TGTGCCTGGAGTGGTGATACAAAGAACACTGAAGCTTTCTTT.